These T cell receptor beta chains were read from a single sample in a study of T cells in Graves' hyperthyroidism and ophthalmopathy. TCRdb reanalysed the multiplex PCR reads using MiXCR and keeps one entry per CDR3 protein. This sample yields roughly 330,000 distinct CDR3 sequences, of which over 15% are seen a single time; approximately 35% belongs to the top ten. The sample taken for sequencing was blood. The receptors were sampled from a man aged 25 to 40 with Graves' hyperthyroidism. CDR3s include the opening cysteine and the closing phenylalanine or tryptophan. The D gene is left open where the match is weak.

J gene: TRBJ2-7
V gene: TRBV13
D gene: TRBD1
CDR3 protein: CASSPAGDSFPHFEQYF

J gene: TRBJ2-1
V gene: TRBV2
D gene: NA
CDR3 protein: CARGTYNEQFF

J gene: TRBJ2-7
V gene: TRBV12-3/TRBV12-4
D gene: NA
CDR3 protein: CASGGTASSYEQYF

J gene: TRBJ2-5
V gene: TRBV12-3/TRBV12-4
D gene: NA
CDR3 protein: CASSLVREGETQYF

J gene: TRBJ2-3
V gene: TRBV7-9
D gene: NA
CDR3 protein: CASSLGGSGLGTQYF

J gene: TRBJ2-7
V gene: TRBV27
D gene: NA
CDR3 protein: CASSLSGGAEHEQYF

J gene: TRBJ2-2
V gene: TRBV6-2/TRBV6-3
D gene: TRBD2
CDR3 protein: CASSPSRSGRVIGELFF

J gene: TRBJ2-1
V gene: TRBV5-5
D gene: NA
CDR3 protein: CASSRSDEQFF

J gene: TRBJ1-4
V gene: TRBV7-2
D gene: TRBD1
CDR3 protein: CASSLLPRTGLNEKLFF

J gene: TRBJ2-7
V gene: TRBV15
D gene: TRBD2
CDR3 protein: CATSRSGLGYEQYF

J gene: TRBJ1-5
V gene: TRBV2
D gene: NA
CDR3 protein: CASSDPDQPQHF

J gene: TRBJ2-7
V gene: TRBV3-1
D gene: TRBD2
CDR3 protein: CASSQDDRLAGGPLSYEQYF

J gene: TRBJ2-7
V gene: TRBV5-6
D gene: NA
CDR3 protein: CASSLRYFYEQYF

J gene: TRBJ2-3
V gene: TRBV7-3
D gene: NA
CDR3 protein: CASSDGRDTQYF

J gene: TRBJ2-7
V gene: TRBV18
D gene: TRBD2
CDR3 protein: CASSPRTSNYEQYF

J gene: TRBJ1-4
V gene: TRBV6-2/TRBV6-3
D gene: TRBD1
CDR3 protein: CASSYSGQGKEKLFF

J gene: TRBJ1-1
V gene: TRBV18
D gene: NA
CDR3 protein: CASSANNQGQATEAFF

J gene: TRBJ1-2
V gene: TRBV7-9
D gene: NA
CDR3 protein: CASSANRDGYTF

J gene: TRBJ2-6
V gene: TRBV12-5
D gene: NA
CDR3 protein: CASGPDASGANVLTF

J gene: TRBJ1-1
V gene: TRBV12-3/TRBV12-4
D gene: NA
CDR3 protein: CASSRSTEAFF

J gene: TRBJ2-4
V gene: TRBV28
D gene: TRBD2
CDR3 protein: CASSLWLAGFGGNIQYF

J gene: TRBJ1-2
V gene: TRBV29-1
D gene: TRBD1
CDR3 protein: CSVEDQGQDRYGYTF

J gene: TRBJ2-2
V gene: TRBV30
D gene: NA
CDR3 protein: CAWSLGGELFF

J gene: TRBJ2-2
V gene: TRBV11-2
D gene: NA
CDR3 protein: CASSLGFGELFF

J gene: TRBJ2-1
V gene: TRBV12-3/TRBV12-4
D gene: TRBD2
CDR3 protein: CASRLAGAYNEQFF

J gene: TRBJ2-1
V gene: TRBV9
D gene: TRBD2
CDR3 protein: CASAGVATDEQFF

J gene: TRBJ1-5
V gene: TRBV6-5
D gene: TRBD1
CDR3 protein: CASSYHRDRGTYSNQPQHF

J gene: TRBJ2-7
V gene: TRBV28
D gene: NA
CDR3 protein: CASSFPGSRVEQYF

J gene: TRBJ1-1
V gene: TRBV6-5
D gene: NA
CDR3 protein: CASSYQRNTEAFF

J gene: TRBJ2-6
V gene: TRBV15
D gene: NA
CDR3 protein: CATSRVRSTLINTGANVLTF

J gene: TRBJ2-1
V gene: TRBV12-3/TRBV12-4
D gene: TRBD2
CDR3 protein: CASSSAGGPYNEQFF

J gene: TRBJ2-7
V gene: TRBV11-2
D gene: NA
CDR3 protein: CASSPHILYEQYF

J gene: TRBJ2-7
V gene: TRBV11-2
D gene: NA
CDR3 protein: CASSWSEGMDEQYF

J gene: TRBJ1-2
V gene: TRBV30
D gene: TRBD1
CDR3 protein: CAWSPDRDGYTF

J gene: TRBJ2-1
V gene: TRBV6-1
D gene: NA
CDR3 protein: CASSPSVSGESEQFF

J gene: TRBJ2-3
V gene: TRBV5-4
D gene: TRBD2
CDR3 protein: CASSLRLASGDTQYF

J gene: TRBJ2-7
V gene: TRBV11-1
D gene: NA
CDR3 protein: CASSQPGQYYEQYF

J gene: TRBJ2-1
V gene: TRBV18
D gene: TRBD2
CDR3 protein: CASSPAGTSYEQFF

J gene: TRBJ2-5
V gene: TRBV20-1
D gene: TRBD1
CDR3 protein: CSARGGQGGATQYF

J gene: TRBJ2-3
V gene: TRBV10-3
D gene: TRBD2
CDR3 protein: CAISLGLAESTDTQYF

J gene: TRBJ1-6
V gene: TRBV30
D gene: NA
CDR3 protein: CAWSVGNSPLHF

J gene: TRBJ2-2
V gene: TRBV5-1
D gene: NA
CDR3 protein: CASSLAPIQRTGELFF

J gene: TRBJ1-1
V gene: TRBV10-3
D gene: NA
CDR3 protein: CAIAIVGARILTEAFF

J gene: TRBJ2-2
V gene: TRBV20-1
D gene: NA
CDR3 protein: CSASALGGELFF

J gene: TRBJ2-5
V gene: TRBV9
D gene: NA
CDR3 protein: CASSVGLPQETQYF

J gene: TRBJ1-2
V gene: TRBV6-1
D gene: NA
CDR3 protein: CASRNLGGDYGYTF

J gene: TRBJ2-1
V gene: TRBV9
D gene: TRBD2
CDR3 protein: CASSFRLRTSGGEQFF

J gene: TRBJ1-1
V gene: TRBV11-3
D gene: NA
CDR3 protein: CASSRASEAFF